This T cell receptor (beta chain) derives from a study of post-analysis software for immune sequencing data. TCR beta cDNA libraries included unique molecular identifiers. In TCRdb, the PCR reads were re-called with MiXCR into one record per CDR3 protein. The data show some 500,000 distinct CDR3 sequences, under 55% seen once. V was trimmed by 9 bases and J by 6 bases, leaving 11 bases between them. This CDR3 is 11 amino acids long. General study findings and limits: The study found TRBV5-6, TRBV5-1 and TRBV20-1 among a few TRBV segments more frequent in patients than controls.

A word on this clonotype: Its antigen is as yet unknown.

The sequenced sample consisted of blood. The sequence came from a girl under 18 with multiple sclerosis. The rearrangement uses TRBV12-3 or TRBV12-4 and TRBJ1-2; D is unresolved. The CDR3 sequence: CASTETDGYTF. CDR3 in DNA: TGTGCCAGTACCGAGACCGATGGCTACACCTTC.